The sequence of this T cell receptor (beta chain) was determined in a study of shared clonotypes between healthy human individuals. Profiling relied on immunoSEQ multiplex PCR, and the TCRdb table lists in-frame clones only, not all of them. Of roughly 650,000 clones in the sample, approximately 96% are singletons; the top ten hold around 0.1%. From germline, CDR1 is SEHNR and CDR2 FQNEAQ (reference sequence). Losses at the gene ends were 0 bases for V and 5 bases for J; bases not matched to a gene: 6. The CDR3 loop spans 17 amino acids. CD8 cells classed as naive were CD45RO-negative and positively selected for CCR7, excluding terminally differentiated effector memory CD45RA+ cells.

The sequenced material came from naive CD8+ T cells sorted from blood. This rearrangement joins TRBV7-9 to TRBJ2-1; TRBD2 agrees at 11 bases. This clonotype originated in a woman aged 25 to 39 in good health. The CDR3 region is CASSLALAGVDDNEQFF. CDR3 nucleotide sequence: TGTGCCAGCAGCTTAGCACTAGCGGGAGTAGACGACAATGAGCAGTTCTTC. Based on the CDR3 plus reference TRBV7-9 and TRBJ2-1, the full variable domain is DTGVSQNPRHKITKRGQNVTFRCDPISEHNRLYWYRQTLGQGPEFLTYFQNEAQLEKSRLLSDRFSAERPKGSFSTLEIQRTEQGDSAMYLCASSLALAGVDDNEQFFGPGTRLTVL.